A single sample gave rise to the 14 T cell receptor beta chains below, sequenced in a study of blood T cell repertoires in COVID-19. Sequenced by immunoSEQ multiplex PCR; TCRdb stores in-frame clones only, minus some. This sample has roughly 270,000 clones; 70% to 90% occur once, and the top ten carry just under 9.5%. The material sequenced was peripheral blood. These receptors were obtained from a young man with active or convalescent COVID-19.

This clone was detected only once. J is TRBJ2-3 and V is TRBV4-1, with D perhaps matching TRBD1 (5 bases). V lost 1 base to trimming and J lost 5 bases, with 13 bases between them. Germline assignment: CDR1 MGHRA and CDR2 YSYEKL. The length of the CDR3 is 15 residues. CDR3 sequence reads: CASSQVGARGDTQYF. The CDR3 DNA reads TGCGCCAGCAGCCAAGTAGGGGCCCGCGGAGATACGCAGTATTTT.

J is TRBJ2-7 and V is TRBV7-8, with D possibly being TRBD2 (5 bases). The CDR3 has 12 residues. The V gene lost 5 bases and the J gene lost 2 bases, with 7 bases spanning the gap. Germline CDR1 is SGHVS and CDR2 is FQNEAQ. The CDR3 loop reads CASSPGAYEQYF. The DNA of the CDR3 is TGTGCCAGCAGCCCCGGGGCCTACGAGCAGTACTTC. Variable domain in full (rest from reference TRBV7-8 and TRBJ2-7): GAGVSQSPRYKVAKRGQDVALRCDPISGHVSLFWYQQALGQGPEFLTYFQNEAQLDKSGLPSDRFFAERPEGSVSTLKIQRTQQEDSAVYLCASSPGAYEQYFGPGTRLTVT.

The chain uses TRBV6-1 and TRBJ1-5; D is perhaps TRBD1 (6 bases). Germline V lookup: CDR1 MNHNS, CDR2 SASEGT. The V gene lost 4 bases and the J gene lost 1 base, with 14 bases spanning the gap. The CDR3 sequence is 16 residues long. The CDR3 loop is CASSVEGEWSNQPQHF. In DNA, the CDR3 is TGTGCCAGCAGTGTTGAGGGGGAGTGGAGCAATCAGCCCCAGCATTTT.

V gene TRBV6-6 combines with J gene TRBJ1-3; the D gene is possibly TRBD1 (5 bases). The germline V gene encodes CDR1 MNHNY and CDR2 SVGAGI (reference sequence). The CDR3 extends over 16 amino acids. The V end was cut by 5 bases, the J end by 2 bases, with 16 bases between. The CDR3 nucleotides are TGTGCCAGCAGTCAATCAGTAGGGGAACCTGGAAACACCATATATTTT. Its translation: CASSQSVGEPGNTIYF.

This clone came up once. The chain uses TRBV5-4 and TRBJ2-5, with D perhaps matching TRBD1 (6 bases). The length of the CDR3 is 13 residues. Trimming took 0 bases from V and 4 from J, leaving 7 bases between them. Germline V gene lookup returns CDR1 SGHNT and CDR2 YYREEE (reference sequence). Written as DNA, the CDR3 is TGTGCCAGCAGCTTGGACAGGGCAGAGACCCAGTACTTC. Translated: CASSLDRAETQYF.

The chain joins TRBV5-1 to TRBJ2-3; 9 bases are a match to TRBD2. V dropped 1 base and J dropped 2; count of bases not matched to a gene: 5. Germline V CDR1 and CDR2: SGHRS, YFSETQ. The CDR3 covers 16 residues. The CDR3 sequence: CASSLSGGLHTDTQYF. CDR3 coding DNA: TGCGCCAGCAGCTTGAGCGGGGGGCTCCACACAGATACGCAGTATTTT.

The chain is built from TRBV6-5 and TRBJ2-3; no definite D call. CDR3 length equals 13 residues. CDR1 is MNHEY and CDR2 is SVGAGI in the germline V gene. The germline V and J ends were trimmed by 4 bases and 6 bases, with 11 bases remaining between them. CDR3 amino acids: CASSSRLGDTQYF. CDR3 bases: TGTGCCAGCAGTTCCAGACTCGGGGATACGCAGTATTTT.

This clone has only a few counts. This rearrangement joins TRBV12-5 to TRBJ2-7, with a tentative D call TRBD1 (5 bases). The ends were cut back, 1 base at V and 3 bases at J, with 7 bases in the middle. This CDR3 is 13 amino acids long. Germline CDR1 LGHNT, CDR2 FRNRAP. The CDR3 DNA is TGTGCTAGTGGTTTGGGACAGAGCTACGAGCAGTACTTC. Its protein is CASGLGQSYEQYF.

The CDR3 sequence: CASEEDSETQYF. In nucleotides, the CDR3 is TGTGCCAGCGAAGAGGATAGCGAGACCCAGTACTTC. The V and J genes are TRBV3-1 (or the pseudogene TRBV3-2) and TRBJ2-5, with D hard to call. The CDR3 contains 12 residues. CDR1 LGHDT and CDR2 YNNKEL come from the germline V gene (reference sequence). Between the trimmed V and J ends, which lost 8 bases and 5 bases, there was a span of 12 bases.

This clone appeared once. This rearrangement joins TRBV5-5 to TRBJ1-5, with D possibly TRBD1 on 5 matching bases. The ends were cut back, 0 bases at V and 2 bases at J, with 9 bases in the middle. CDR1 SGHKS and CDR2 YYEKEE come from the germline V gene (reference sequence). This CDR3 region has 15 residues. The chain's CDR3 is CASSLEATGNQPQHF. CDR3 coding DNA: TGTGCCAGCAGCTTGGAAGCGACAGGCAATCAGCCCCAGCATTTT. Full variable domain (outside the CDR3, taken from reference TRBV5-5 and TRBJ1-5): DAGVTQSPTHLIKTRGQQVTLRCSPISGHKSVSWYQQVLGQGPQFIFQYYEKEERGRGNFPDRFSARQFPNYSSELNVNALLLGDSALYLCASSLEATGNQPQHFGDGTRLSIL.

The chain joins TRBV10-1 to TRBJ2-7; D remains unclear. CDR1 and CDR2 from the germline V gene are WNHNN and SYGVQD (reference sequence). This CDR3 comprises 12 residues. V lost 3 bases to trimming and J lost 3 bases, with 6 bases between them. CDR3 region: CASSDRYYEQYF. DNA for the CDR3: TGCGCCAGCAGTGACAGGTACTACGAGCAGTACTTC.

The V gene is TRBV5-6, the J gene TRBJ2-7, with D perhaps TRBD1 (6 bases). V lost 0 bases, J lost 4 bases, and 14 bases lay in between. This CDR3 is 15 amino acids long. The germline V gene encodes CDR1 SGHDT and CDR2 YYEEEE. CDR3 in DNA: TGTGCCAGCAGCTTGGTTTCAGGGGTCCCTTACGAGCAGTACTTC. Protein: CASSLVSGVPYEQYF.

The chain has TRBV5-6 and TRBJ1-2, with a weak D call TRBD1 (6 bases). The CDR3 loop spans 14 amino acids. CDR1 and CDR2 from the germline V gene are SGHDT and YYEEEE. Trimming pared 0 bases from V and 4 bases from J, leaving 10 bases between. CDR3 DNA sequence: TGTGCCAGCAGCTTGGGACAGGCACTCTATGGCTACACCTTC. Its protein product is CASSLGQALYGYTF.

The rearrangement uses TRBV21-1 and TRBJ1-4; the DNA was not used to check the table's D call, TRBD1. TRBV21-1 represents a pseudogene. CDR3 length: 20 amino acids. The CDR3 loop is CASRTPDETGVLGTNEKLFF. The DNA for the CDR3 is TGTGCCAGCAGAACCCCTGACGAGACAGGGGTTTTAGGGACTAATGAAAAACTGTTTTTT.